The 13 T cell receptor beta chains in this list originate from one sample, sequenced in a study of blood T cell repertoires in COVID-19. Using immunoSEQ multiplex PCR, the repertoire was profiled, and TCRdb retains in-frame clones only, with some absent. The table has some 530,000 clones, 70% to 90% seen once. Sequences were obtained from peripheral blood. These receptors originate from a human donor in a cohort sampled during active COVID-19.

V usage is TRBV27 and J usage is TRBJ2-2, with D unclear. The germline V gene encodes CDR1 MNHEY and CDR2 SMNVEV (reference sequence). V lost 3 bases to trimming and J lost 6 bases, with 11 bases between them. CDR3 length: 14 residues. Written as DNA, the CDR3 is TGTGCCAGCAGTTTGGGCTACCCGGCCGGGGAGCTGTTTTTT. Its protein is CASSLGYPAGELFF.

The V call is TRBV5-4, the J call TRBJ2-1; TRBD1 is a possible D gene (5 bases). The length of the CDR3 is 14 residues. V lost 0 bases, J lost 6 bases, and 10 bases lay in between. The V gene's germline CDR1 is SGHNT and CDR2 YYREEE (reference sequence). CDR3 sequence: CASSLAAGRNEQFF. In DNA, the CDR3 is TGTGCCAGCAGCTTGGCGGCAGGGCGCAATGAGCAGTTCTTC.

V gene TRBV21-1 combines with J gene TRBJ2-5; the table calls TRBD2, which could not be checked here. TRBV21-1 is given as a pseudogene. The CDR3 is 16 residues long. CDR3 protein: CASSNILAHRRETQYF. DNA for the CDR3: TGTGCCAGCAGCAACATACTAGCGCACAGAAGAGAGACCCAGTACTTC.

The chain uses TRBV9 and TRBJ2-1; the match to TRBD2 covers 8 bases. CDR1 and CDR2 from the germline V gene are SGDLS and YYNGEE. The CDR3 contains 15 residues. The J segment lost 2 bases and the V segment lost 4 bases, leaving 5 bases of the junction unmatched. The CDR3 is CASSPTAGAYNEQFF. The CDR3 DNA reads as TGTGCCAGCAGCCCAACAGCGGGAGCCTACAATGAGCAGTTCTTC.

The DNA of the CDR3 is TGTGCCAGCAGCGTAGATCTGGGCTCAAATGAAAAACTGTTTTTT. Translating gives CASSVDLGSNEKLFF. The chain recombines TRBV9 with TRBJ1-4; D not resolved. The CDR3 consists of 15 residues. Trimming cost V 0 bases and J 5 bases, with 11 bases left between them. The germline V gene has CDR1 SGDLS and CDR2 YYNGEE.

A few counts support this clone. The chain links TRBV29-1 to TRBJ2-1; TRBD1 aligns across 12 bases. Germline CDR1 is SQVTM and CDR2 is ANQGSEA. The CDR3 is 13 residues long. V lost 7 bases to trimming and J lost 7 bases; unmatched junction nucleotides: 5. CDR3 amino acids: CSAGQGAWNEQFF. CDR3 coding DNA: TGCAGCGCGGGACAGGGGGCGTGGAATGAGCAGTTCTTC.

The CDR3 is CASSQDRGQVRKQYF. Written as DNA, the CDR3 is TGTGCCAGCAGCCAAGATAGGGGACAGGTGCGTAAGCAGTACTTC. V is TRBV3-1 (or the pseudogene TRBV3-2) and J is TRBJ2-7; 8 bases map to TRBD1. The germline gives CDR1 LGHDT, CDR2 YNNKEL (reference sequence). Trimming removed 0 bases from V and 8 bases from J; junction bases left unmatched: 9. The CDR3 covers 15 residues.

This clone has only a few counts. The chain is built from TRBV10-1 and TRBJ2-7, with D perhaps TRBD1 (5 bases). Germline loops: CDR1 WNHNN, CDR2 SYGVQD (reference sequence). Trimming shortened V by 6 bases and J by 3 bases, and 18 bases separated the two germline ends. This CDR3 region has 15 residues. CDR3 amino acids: CASSDDSLGVYEQYF. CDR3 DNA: TGCGCCAGCAGCGACGACAGCCTTGGGGTCTACGAGCAGTACTTC.

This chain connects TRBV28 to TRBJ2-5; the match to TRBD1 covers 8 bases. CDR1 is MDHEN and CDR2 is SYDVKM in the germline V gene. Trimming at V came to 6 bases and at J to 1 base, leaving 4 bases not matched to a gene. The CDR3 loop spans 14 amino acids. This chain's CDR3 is CASSYDRGQETQYF. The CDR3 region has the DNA TGTGCCAGCAGCTACGACAGGGGCCAAGAGACCCAGTACTTC. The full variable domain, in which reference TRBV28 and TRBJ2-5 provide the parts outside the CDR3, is DVKVTQSSRYLVKRTGEKVFLECVQDMDHENMFWYRQDPGLGLRLIYFSYDVKMKEKGDIPEGYSVSREKKERFSLILESASTNQTSMYLCASSYDRGQETQYFGPGTRLLVL.

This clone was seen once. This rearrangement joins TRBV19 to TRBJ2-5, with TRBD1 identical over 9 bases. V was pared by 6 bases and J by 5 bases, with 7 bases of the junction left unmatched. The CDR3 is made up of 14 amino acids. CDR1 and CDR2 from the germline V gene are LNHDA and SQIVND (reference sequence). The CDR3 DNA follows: TGTGCCAGTAGCTTACAGGGGGCTTTGGAGACCCAGTACTTC. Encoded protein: CASSLQGALETQYF.

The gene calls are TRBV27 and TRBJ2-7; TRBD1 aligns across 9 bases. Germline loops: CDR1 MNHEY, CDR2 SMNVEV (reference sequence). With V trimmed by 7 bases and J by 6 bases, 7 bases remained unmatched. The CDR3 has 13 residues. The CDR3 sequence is CASNRQGVREQYF. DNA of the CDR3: TGTGCCAGCAATCGACAGGGGGTTCGCGAGCAGTACTTC.

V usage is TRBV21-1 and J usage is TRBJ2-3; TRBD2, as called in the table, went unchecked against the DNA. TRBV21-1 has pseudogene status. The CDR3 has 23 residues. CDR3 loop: CASSKATIGRIEGLAGHPDTQYF. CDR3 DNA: TGTGCCAGCAGCAAGGCGACCATAGGTAGGATCGAAGGGCTAGCGGGACACCCAGATACGCAGTATTTT.

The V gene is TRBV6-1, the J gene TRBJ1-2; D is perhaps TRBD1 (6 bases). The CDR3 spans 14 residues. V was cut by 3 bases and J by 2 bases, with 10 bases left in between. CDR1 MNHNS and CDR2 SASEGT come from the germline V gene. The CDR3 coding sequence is TGTGCCAGCAGTGATACAGGGATAAACTATGGCTACACCTTC. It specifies CASSDTGINYGYTF.